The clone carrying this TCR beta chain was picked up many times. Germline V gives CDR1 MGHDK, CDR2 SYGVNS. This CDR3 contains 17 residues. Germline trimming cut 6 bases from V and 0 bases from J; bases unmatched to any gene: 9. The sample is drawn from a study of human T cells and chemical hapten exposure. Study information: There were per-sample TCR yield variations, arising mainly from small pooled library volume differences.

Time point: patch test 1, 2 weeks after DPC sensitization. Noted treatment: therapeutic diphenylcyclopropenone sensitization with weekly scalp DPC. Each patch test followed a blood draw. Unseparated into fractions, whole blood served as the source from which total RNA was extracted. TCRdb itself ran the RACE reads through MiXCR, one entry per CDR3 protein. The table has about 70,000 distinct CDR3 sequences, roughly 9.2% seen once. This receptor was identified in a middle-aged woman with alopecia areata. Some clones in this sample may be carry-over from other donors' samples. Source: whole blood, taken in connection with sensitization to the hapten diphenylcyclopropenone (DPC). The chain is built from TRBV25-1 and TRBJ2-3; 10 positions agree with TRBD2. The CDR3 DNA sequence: TGTGCCAGCAGGCCTACACCGACTAGCGGGAGCACAGATACGCAGTATTTT. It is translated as CASRPTPTSGSTDTQYF.